This T cell receptor beta chain was sequenced for a study of identical twins. Points from the study as a whole: Sequences that were beta out-of-frame showed weaker excess twin sharing. Clonotypes of the beta chain that were abundant in cord blood carried fewer insertions (memory repertoires showed none). Within twin pairs, the out-of-frame alpha sequences they shared showed excess low generation probability.

Each CDR3 protein is one row after TCRdb ran MiXCR on the 5' RACE reads. Of a few hundred thousand distinct CDR3 sequences listed, approximately 10% are singletons. In this sample, this clonotype turned up many times. Its target is not known. V lost 7 bases to trimming and J lost 7 bases, with 20 bases between them. Per germline, CDR1 SQVTM and CDR2 ANQGSEA. This CDR3 is 13 amino acids long. This sample was shared with a second study, whose subject was yellow fever vaccine responses in identical twins. That work contributes: Reportedly, the response of twins' T cells to the vaccine seemed partly convergent, partly personalized.

Sequenced input: PBMCs. This TCR came from a woman between 18 and 29 years old in good health. The V and J genes are TRBV29-1 and TRBJ2-7; a possible D gene is TRBD1 (5 bases). As DNA, the CDR3 is TGCAGCGCCAGGGCTAGAGATTCGAGGGAGCAGTACTTC. Protein sequence: CSARARDSREQYF.